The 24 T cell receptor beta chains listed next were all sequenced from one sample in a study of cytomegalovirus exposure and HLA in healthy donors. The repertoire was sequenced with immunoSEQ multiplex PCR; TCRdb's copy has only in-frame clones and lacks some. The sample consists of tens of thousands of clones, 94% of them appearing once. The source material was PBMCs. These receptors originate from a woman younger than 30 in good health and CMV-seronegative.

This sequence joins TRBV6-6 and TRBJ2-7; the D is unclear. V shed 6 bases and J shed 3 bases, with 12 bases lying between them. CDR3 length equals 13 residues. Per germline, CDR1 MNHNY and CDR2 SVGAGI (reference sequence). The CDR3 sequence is CASSYGPIYEQYF. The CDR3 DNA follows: TGTGCCAGCAGCTACGGCCCGATCTACGAGCAGTACTTC.

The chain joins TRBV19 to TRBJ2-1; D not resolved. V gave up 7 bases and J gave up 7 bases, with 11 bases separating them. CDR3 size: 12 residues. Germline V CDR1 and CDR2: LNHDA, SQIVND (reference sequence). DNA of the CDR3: TGTGCCAGTACCCTAGGTGGTAATGAGCAGTTCTTC. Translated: CASTLGGNEQFF.

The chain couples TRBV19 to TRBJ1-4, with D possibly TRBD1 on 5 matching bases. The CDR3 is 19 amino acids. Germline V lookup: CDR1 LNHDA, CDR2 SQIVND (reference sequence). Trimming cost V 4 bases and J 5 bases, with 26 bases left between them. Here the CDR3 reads CASSRRAAGLLRSNEKLFF. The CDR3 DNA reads TGTGCCAGTAGTAGGAGGGCCGCAGGGCTTCTTCGATCGAATGAAAAACTGTTTTTT.

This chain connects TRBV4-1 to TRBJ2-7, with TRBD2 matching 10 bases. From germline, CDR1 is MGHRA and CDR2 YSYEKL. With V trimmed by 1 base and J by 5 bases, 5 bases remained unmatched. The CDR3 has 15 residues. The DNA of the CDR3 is TGCGCCAGCAGCCAAGCATCACTAGCGGGAAACGAGCAGTACTTC. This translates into CASSQASLAGNEQYF.

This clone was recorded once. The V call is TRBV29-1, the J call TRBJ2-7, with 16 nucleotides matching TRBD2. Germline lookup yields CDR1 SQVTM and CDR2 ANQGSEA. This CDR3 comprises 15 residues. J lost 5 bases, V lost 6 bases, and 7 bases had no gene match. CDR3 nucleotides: TGCAGCGTACCGGGACTAGCGGGAGGGCCGCACGAGCAGTACTTC. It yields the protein CSVPGLAGGPHEQYF.

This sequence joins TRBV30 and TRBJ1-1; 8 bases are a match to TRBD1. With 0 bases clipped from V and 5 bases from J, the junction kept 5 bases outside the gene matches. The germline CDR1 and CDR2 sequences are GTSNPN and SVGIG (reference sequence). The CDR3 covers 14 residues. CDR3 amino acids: CAWSVGQGSTEAFF. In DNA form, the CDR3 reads TGTGCCTGGAGTGTTGGACAGGGCAGTACTGAAGCTTTCTTT.

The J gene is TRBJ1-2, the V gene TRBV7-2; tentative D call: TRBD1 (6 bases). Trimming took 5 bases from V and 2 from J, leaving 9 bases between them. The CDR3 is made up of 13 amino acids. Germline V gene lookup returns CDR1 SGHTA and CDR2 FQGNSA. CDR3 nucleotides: TGTGCCAGCAGCCCAGGGGCCAACTATGGCTACACCTTC. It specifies CASSPGANYGYTF.

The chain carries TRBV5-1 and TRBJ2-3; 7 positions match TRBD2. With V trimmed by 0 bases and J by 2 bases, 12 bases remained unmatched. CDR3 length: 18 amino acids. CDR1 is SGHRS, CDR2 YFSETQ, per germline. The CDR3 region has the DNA TGCGCCAGCAGCTTGGTAAAGGGAGGGTTCACAGTCACAGATACGCAGTATTTT. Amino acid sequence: CASSLVKGGFTVTDTQYF.

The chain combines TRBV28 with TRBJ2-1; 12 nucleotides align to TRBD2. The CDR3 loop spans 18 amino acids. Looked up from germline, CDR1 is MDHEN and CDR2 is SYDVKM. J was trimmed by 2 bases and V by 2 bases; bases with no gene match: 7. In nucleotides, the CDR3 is TGTGCCAGCAGTTTAGGGCTAGCGGGAGGGTGGGCCTACAATGAGCAGTTCTTC. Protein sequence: CASSLGLAGGWAYNEQFF.

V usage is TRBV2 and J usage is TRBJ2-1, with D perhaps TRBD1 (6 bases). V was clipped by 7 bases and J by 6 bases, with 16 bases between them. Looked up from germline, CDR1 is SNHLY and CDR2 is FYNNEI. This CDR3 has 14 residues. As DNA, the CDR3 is TGTGCCAGCAATCACCAGGGGTTGGGCAATGAGCAGTTCTTC. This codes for CASNHQGLGNEQFF.

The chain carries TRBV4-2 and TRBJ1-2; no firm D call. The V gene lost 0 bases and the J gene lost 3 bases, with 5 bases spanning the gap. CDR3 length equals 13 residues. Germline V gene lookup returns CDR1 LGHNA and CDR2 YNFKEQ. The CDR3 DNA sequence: TGTGCCAGCAGCCAAGAGGGCGACTATGGCTACACCTTC. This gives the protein CASSQEGDYGYTF.

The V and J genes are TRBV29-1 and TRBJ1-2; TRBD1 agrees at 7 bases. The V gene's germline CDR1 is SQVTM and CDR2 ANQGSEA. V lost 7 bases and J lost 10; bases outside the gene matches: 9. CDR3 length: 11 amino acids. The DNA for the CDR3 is TGCAGCGCCGGGACAGAGGGCGTCTACACCTTC. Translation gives CSAGTEGVYTF.

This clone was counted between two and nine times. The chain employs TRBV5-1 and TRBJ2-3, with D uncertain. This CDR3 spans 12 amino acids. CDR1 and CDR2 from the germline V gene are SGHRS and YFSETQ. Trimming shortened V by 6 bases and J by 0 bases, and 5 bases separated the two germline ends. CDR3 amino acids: CASTGSTDTQYF. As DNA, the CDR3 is TGCGCCAGCACGGGTAGCACAGATACGCAGTATTTT.

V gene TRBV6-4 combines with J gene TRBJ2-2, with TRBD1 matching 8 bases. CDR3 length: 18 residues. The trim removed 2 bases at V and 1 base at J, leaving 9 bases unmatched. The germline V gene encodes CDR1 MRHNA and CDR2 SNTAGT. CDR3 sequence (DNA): TGTGCCAGCAGTGACCAGCCGGGACAGGTTATGAACACCGGGGAGCTGTTTTTT. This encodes CASSDQPGQVMNTGELFF.

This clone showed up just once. CDR3 DNA sequence: TGTGCCAGCAGCGTAGGGTCAGGGGTAGACACTGAAGCTTTCTTT. Its protein product is CASSVGSGVDTEAFF. This sequence joins TRBV9 and TRBJ1-1; a possible D gene is TRBD1 (6 bases). The CDR3 spans 15 residues. In germline, CDR1 is SGDLS, CDR2 YYNGEE. The germline V and J ends were trimmed by 0 bases and 3 bases, with 12 bases remaining between them.

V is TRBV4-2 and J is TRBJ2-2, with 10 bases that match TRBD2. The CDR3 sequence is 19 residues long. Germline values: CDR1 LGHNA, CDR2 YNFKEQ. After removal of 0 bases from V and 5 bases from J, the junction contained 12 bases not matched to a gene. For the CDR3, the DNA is TGTGCCAGCAGCCAAGACCCCGTAGCTCTAGCGGGGGCGACCGGGGAGCTGTTTTTT. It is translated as CASSQDPVALAGATGELFF.

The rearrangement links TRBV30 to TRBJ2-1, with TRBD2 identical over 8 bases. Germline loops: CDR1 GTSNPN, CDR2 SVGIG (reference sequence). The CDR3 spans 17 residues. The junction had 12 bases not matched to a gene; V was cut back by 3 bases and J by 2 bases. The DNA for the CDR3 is TGTGCCTGGAGAGATCTACAGCGGGGGACAACCTACAATGAGCAGTTCTTC. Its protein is CAWRDLQRGTTYNEQFF.

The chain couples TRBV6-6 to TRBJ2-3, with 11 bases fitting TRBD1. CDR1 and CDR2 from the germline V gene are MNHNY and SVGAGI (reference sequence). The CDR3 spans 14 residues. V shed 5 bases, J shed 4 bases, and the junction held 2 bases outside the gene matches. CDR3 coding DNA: TGTGCCAGCAGTCAGGACAGGGGGCCAGATACGCAGTATTTT. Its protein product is CASSQDRGPDTQYF.

The CDR3 DNA is TGTGCCAGCAGCTTGCTGGACAGGGGTTGGAACACTGAAGCTTTCTTT. Translation: CASSLLDRGWNTEAFF. V is TRBV5-4 and J is TRBJ1-1; 9 nucleotides align to TRBD1. CDR1 is SGHNT, CDR2 YYREEE, per germline (reference sequence). V shed 1 base and J 1 base; nucleotides not matched to a gene: 5. The CDR3 is made up of 16 amino acids. Together with reference TRBV5-4 and TRBJ1-1, the CDR3 gives the full variable domain: ETGVTQSPTHLIKTRGQQVTLRCSSQSGHNTVSWYQQALGQGPQFIFQYYREEENGRGNFPPRFSGLQFPNYSSELNVNALELDDSALYLCASSLLDRGWNTEAFFGQGTRLTVV.

CDR3 nucleotides: TGTGCCAGCAGCTCATCCCTCTCCGGACTAGCGGGACTCACAGATACGCAGTATTTT. Translated, it gives CASSSSLSGLAGLTDTQYF. The genes are TRBV11-2 and TRBJ2-3, with TRBD2 matching over 12 bases. This CDR3 comprises 19 residues. Germline loops: CDR1 SGHAT, CDR2 FQNNGV. V was clipped by 4 bases and J by 2 bases; unmatched bases: 13. Filled out from reference TRBV11-2 and TRBJ2-3, the complete variable domain reads EAGVAQSPRYKIIEKRQSVAFWCNPISGHATLYWYQQILGQGPKLLIQFQNNGVVDDSQLPKDRFSAERLKGVDSTLKIQPAKLEDSAVYLCASSSSLSGLAGLTDTQYFGPGTRLTVL.

The CDR3 loop reads CARSLNHGTGELFF. CDR3 nucleotides: TGTGCCAGAAGCTTGAATCACGGGACCGGGGAGCTGTTTTTT. The chain recombines TRBV5-3 with TRBJ2-2; D uncertain. TRBV5-3 is placed among ORFs of uncertain function. This CDR3 region has 14 residues. Trimming left V 1 base short and J 5 bases short, with 9 bases between.

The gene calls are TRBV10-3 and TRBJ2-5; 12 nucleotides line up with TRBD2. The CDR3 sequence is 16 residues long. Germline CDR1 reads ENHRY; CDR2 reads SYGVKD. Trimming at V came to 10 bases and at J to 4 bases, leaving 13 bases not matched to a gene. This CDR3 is CATQGLAGGLGETQYF. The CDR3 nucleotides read TGTGCCACCCAGGGGCTAGCGGGGGGGCTAGGAGAGACCCAGTACTTC.

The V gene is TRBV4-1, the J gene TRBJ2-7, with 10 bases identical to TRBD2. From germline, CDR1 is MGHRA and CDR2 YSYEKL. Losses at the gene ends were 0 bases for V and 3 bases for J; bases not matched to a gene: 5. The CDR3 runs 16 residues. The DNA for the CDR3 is TGCGCCAGCAGCCAAGATCAGGCTAGCGGGGGCTACGAGCAGTACTTC. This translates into CASSQDQASGGYEQYF.

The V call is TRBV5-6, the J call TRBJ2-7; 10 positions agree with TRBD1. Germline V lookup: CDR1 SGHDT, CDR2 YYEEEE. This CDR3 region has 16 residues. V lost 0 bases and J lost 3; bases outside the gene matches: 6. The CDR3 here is CASSLGVTGGFYEQYF. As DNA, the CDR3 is TGTGCCAGCAGCTTGGGCGTGACAGGGGGCTTCTACGAGCAGTACTTC.